One and the same sample provided the 15 T cell receptor beta chains below, sequenced in a study of cytomegalovirus exposure and HLA in healthy donors. The PCR made use of 60 Vbeta and 13 Jbeta primers. Only in-frame clones appear in the TCRdb table, and some are missing; sequencing was by immunoSEQ multiplex PCR. The profile covers 200,000 to 250,000 clones, with roughly 80% appearing a single time and about 3% taken by the ten largest. The sequenced sample was PBMCs. The source of these receptors is a man aged 25 to 40 in good health and CMV-seronegative.

This rearrangement joins TRBV28 to TRBJ2-3, with a tentative D call TRBD2 (6 bases). Per germline, CDR1 MDHEN and CDR2 SYDVKM. Trimming removed 6 bases at V and 5 bases at J, with 18 bases between. The CDR3 length is 15 residues. The chain's CDR3 is CASSPAGFYVDTQYF. The CDR3 DNA reads TGTGCCAGCAGCCCTGCGGGGTTCTACGTAGATACGCAGTATTTT.

This chain joins TRBV11-2 and TRBJ2-3; 8 bases agree with TRBD2. After removal of 4 bases from V and 5 bases from J, the junction contained 8 bases not matched to a gene. Germline V lookup: CDR1 SGHAT, CDR2 FQNNGV. The length of the CDR3 is 15 residues. CDR3 loop: CASSSGGGQVDTQYF. DNA of the CDR3: TGTGCCAGCAGCTCCGGGGGGGGGCAGGTAGATACGCAGTATTTT. The whole variable domain, remainder taken from reference TRBV11-2 and TRBJ2-3, is EAGVAQSPRYKIIEKRQSVAFWCNPISGHATLYWYQQILGQGPKLLIQFQNNGVVDDSQLPKDRFSAERLKGVDSTLKIQPAKLEDSAVYLCASSSGGGQVDTQYFGPGTRLTVL.

This clone was seen a single time. The chain links TRBV27 to TRBJ1-5; D is unclear. Trimming pared 2 bases from V and 0 bases from J, leaving 17 bases between. The CDR3 is 18 residues long. The V gene's germline CDR1 is MNHEY and CDR2 SMNVEV (reference sequence). The CDR3 sequence is CASSLLASSQYSNQPQHF. CDR3 nucleotides: TGTGCCAGCAGTTTACTAGCCTCGAGTCAGTATAGCAATCAGCCCCAGCATTTT.

The genes are TRBV28 and TRBJ2-1; 9 nucleotides agree with TRBD1. Per germline, CDR1 MDHEN and CDR2 SYDVKM. With V trimmed by 5 bases and J by 5 bases, 13 bases remained unmatched. The CDR3 is made up of 17 amino acids. The CDR3 region has the DNA TGTGCCAGCAGTGCCCCGTTGAGGACAGGGGACCACAATGAGCAGTTCTTC. Translated, it gives CASSAPLRTGDHNEQFF.

The chain links TRBV29-1 to TRBJ2-1; D gene unclear. This CDR3 spans 14 amino acids. Per germline, CDR1 SQVTM and CDR2 ANQGSEA. V was clipped by 8 bases and J by 0 bases, with 14 bases between them. The CDR3 here is CSLPGVDSYNEQFF. Written as DNA, the CDR3 is TGCAGCCTACCTGGAGTGGACTCCTACAATGAGCAGTTCTTC.

The chain employs TRBV27 and TRBJ2-7; perhaps TRBD2 as D (6 bases). CDR3 length equals 12 residues. Germline lookup yields CDR1 MNHEY and CDR2 SMNVEV (reference sequence). Trimming removed 4 bases from V and 9 bases from J, with 13 bases in between. Written as DNA, the CDR3 is TGTGCCAGCAGTTCCCCTCGGAGGGGGCAGTACTTC. It yields the protein CASSSPRRGQYF.

The V gene is TRBV5-5, the J gene TRBJ2-1; tentative D call: TRBD2 (6 bases). The germline CDR1 and CDR2 sequences are SGHKS and YYEKEE (reference sequence). Trimming removed 3 bases from V and 0 bases from J, with 13 bases in between. The CDR3 consists of 16 residues. The CDR3 region has the DNA TGTGCCAGCAGCTCCGGGACTTATAGCTCCTACAATGAGCAGTTCTTC. This codes for CASSSGTYSSYNEQFF.

This clone was found a few times. This rearrangement joins TRBV18 to TRBJ2-5; possible D gene TRBD2, 7 bases. Germline CDR1 reads KGHSH; CDR2 reads LQKENI. The V end lost 6 bases, the J end lost 6 bases, and 14 bases lay between the germline ends. CDR3 length equals 13 residues. In nucleotides, the CDR3 is TGTGCCAGCTCCCCTGAGGGGGGGAAGACCCAGTACTTC. Its protein product is CASSPEGGKTQYF.

The CDR3 bases are TGTGCCAGCAGTTACTCCCCGGGGGGCACTGAAGCTTTCTTT. This sequence encodes CASSYSPGGTEAFF. The gene calls are TRBV6-5 and TRBJ1-1, with D possibly TRBD1 on 5 matching bases. V shed 0 bases and J shed 4 bases, with 9 bases lying between them. This CDR3 spans 14 amino acids. Germline lookup yields CDR1 MNHEY and CDR2 SVGAGI.

The chain joins TRBV6-5 to TRBJ2-7; D call uncertain. The germline gives CDR1 MNHEY, CDR2 SVGAGI. Trimming took off 7 bases at V and 3 bases at J, with 13 bases between the two ends. This CDR3 has 13 amino acids. This CDR3 reads CASKAKVGYEQYF. CDR3 sequence (DNA): TGTGCCAGCAAAGCGAAGGTCGGCTACGAGCAGTACTTC.

The chain combines TRBV4-1 with TRBJ2-3; TRBD2 aligns across 12 bases. Trimming cost V 4 bases and J 5 bases; bases outside gene matches: 13. The germline CDR1 and CDR2 sequences are MGHRA and YSYEKL. CDR3 length: 18 residues. CDR3 sequence reads: CASSRQPASGGAGDTQYF. The CDR3 coding sequence is TGCGCCAGCAGCCGTCAACCCGCTAGCGGGGGGGCTGGAGATACGCAGTATTTT.

The chain carries TRBV27 and TRBJ2-7; TRBD1 matches at 8 bases. With V trimmed by 6 bases and J by 0 bases, 7 bases remained unmatched. CDR3 length equals 15 residues. The germline CDR1 and CDR2 sequences are MNHEY and SMNVEV (reference sequence). The CDR3 loop reads CASRPGQAASYEQYF. The CDR3 bases are TGTGCCAGCAGACCGGGACAGGCCGCCTCCTACGAGCAGTACTTC.

The chain joins TRBV7-9 to TRBJ2-5, with D possibly TRBD2 on 5 matching bases. V lost 0 bases, J lost 3 bases, and 17 bases lay in between. This CDR3 has 17 residues. The germline CDR1 and CDR2 sequences are SEHNR and FQNEAQ (reference sequence). The CDR3 DNA is TGTGCCAGCAGCTTAGCGGGAGCAGCCCTCGCGGAAGAGACCCAGTACTTC. This sequence encodes CASSLAGAALAEETQYF.

J is TRBJ1-2 and V is TRBV10-1, with D unresolved. CDR3 length equals 13 residues. CDR1 is WNHNN and CDR2 is SYGVQD in the germline V gene (reference sequence). V was clipped by 0 bases and J by 4 bases, with 6 bases between them. CDR3 DNA: TGCGCCAGCAGTGAGTCGGGAGGCTATGGCTACACCTTC. The encoded protein is CASSESGGYGYTF.

The J gene is TRBJ1-1, the V gene TRBV14; D gene ambiguous. CDR3 length: 15 residues. V shed 4 bases and J shed 3 bases, with 15 bases lying between them. Germline V gene lookup returns CDR1 SGHDN and CDR2 FVKESK. DNA for the CDR3: TGTGCCAGCAGCCCCCTCGACTTAATTGACACTGAAGCTTTCTTT. Protein product: CASSPLDLIDTEAFF.